These 14 T cell receptor beta chains were sequenced from one sample in a study of T-cell reconstitution after alpha-beta-depleted transplantation in children. Unique molecular identifiers were incorporated during preparation of the TCRbeta library. Each CDR3 protein gets one entry after TCRdb re-called the PCR reads with MiXCR. The sample shows about 500,000 distinct CDR3 sequences, over 9.5% of them seen only once. Source: PBMCs, mostly from graft donor cells, taken 180 days after TCRalphabeta/CD19-depleted stem cell transplant. These receptors all come from a female patient aged 2 to 10 who had a stem cell transplant for aplastic anemia, so the T cells may come from the graft donor.

Regarding this clonotype: A much larger clone lies one base from this, so it may be a read error. Because the CDR3 is missing its conserved closing phenylalanine or tryptophan, this is likely a read error. J is TRBJ1-1 and V is TRBV6-2 or TRBV6-3; D remains ambiguous. This CDR3 is built from 15 residues. CDR1 is MNHEY, CDR2 SVGEGT, per germline. CDR3 nucleotide sequence: TGTGCCAGCAGTTACTCGCGCAGCCCGAACTCTGAAGCTTTCTTG. Its translation is CASSYSRSPNSEAFL.

This clonotype was observed a few times. The gene calls are TRBV2 and TRBJ2-7, with D perhaps assigned TRBD1 or TRBD2 (5 bases each). Trimming left V 2 bases short and J 7 bases short, with 12 bases between. The germline V gene encodes CDR1 SNHLY and CDR2 FYNNEI. The CDR3 covers 13 residues. CDR3 loop: CASSESWGWEQYF. The CDR3 nucleotides are TGTGCCAGCAGTGAATCCTGGGGGTGGGAGCAGTACTTC.

In DNA form, the CDR3 reads TGTGCCAGCAGCTTATCTTCGGGACGCAACACAGATACGCAGTATTTT. This encodes CASSLSSGRNTDTQYF. The chain is built from TRBV7-2 and TRBJ2-3; D may match TRBD1 or TRBD2 (5 bases each). CDR1 and CDR2 (germline): SGHTA, FQGNSA. This CDR3 is 16 amino acids long. The V end was cut by 2 bases, the J end by 2 bases, with 14 bases between.

The genes are TRBV6-1 and TRBJ2-5; D may be TRBD2 (5 bases). The V end was cut by 1 base, the J end by 5 bases, with 14 bases between. The CDR3 sequence is 15 residues long. CDR1 is MNHNS and CDR2 is SASEGT in the germline V gene. The CDR3 region has the DNA TGTGCCAGCAGTGAAGGCCCAGCGACGGGGGAGACCCAGTACTTC. Translated: CASSEGPATGETQYF.

The V call is TRBV14, the J call TRBJ2-2; a possible D gene is TRBD2 (6 bases). The CDR3 covers 15 residues. CDR1 and CDR2 from the germline V gene are SGHDN and FVKESK. Trimming shortened V by 3 bases and J by 0 bases, and 8 bases separated the two germline ends. The CDR3 DNA is TGTGCCAGCAGCCACCGACTAGCGAACACCGGGGAGCTGTTTTTT. Amino acids: CASSHRLANTGELFF.

This clonotype came up a few times. This chain connects TRBV2 to TRBJ2-6, with 7 bases aligning to TRBD1. The J segment lost 0 bases and the V segment lost 5 bases, leaving 10 bases of the junction unmatched. Germline V gene data show CDR1 as SNHLY and CDR2 as FYNNEI. The CDR3 sequence is 18 residues long. As DNA, the CDR3 is TGTGCCAGCAGTCATGACAGGGTATCATACTCTGGGGCCAACGTCCTGACTTTC. Translated, it gives CASSHDRVSYSGANVLTF.

In its sample, this clonotype was seen many times. This chain joins TRBV12-3 or TRBV12-4 and TRBJ2-4, with no clear D. Trimming took 5 bases from V and 9 from J, leaving 14 bases between them. The CDR3 is 13 amino acids. CDR3 in DNA: TGTGCCAGCAGTCCCGACCGAACCAGCATTCAGTACTTC. It translates to CASSPDRTSIQYF.

The V call is TRBV7-8, the J call TRBJ1-2; TRBD1 is a possible D gene (5 bases). Per germline, CDR1 SGHVS and CDR2 FQNEAQ. The CDR3 loop spans 14 amino acids. Trimming pared 3 bases from V and 2 bases from J, leaving 10 bases between. The CDR3 DNA is TGTGCCAGCAGCTTGGTCAGGGTAAACTATGGCTACACCTTC. Its protein is CASSLVRVNYGYTF.

The rearrangement links TRBV20-1 to TRBJ2-2; 14 bases agree with TRBD2. The CDR3 is 17 amino acids. Germline trimming cut 2 bases from V and 8 bases from J; bases unmatched to any gene: 10. Germline V gene data show CDR1 as DFQATT and CDR2 as SNEGSKA (reference sequence). This CDR3 is CSARSLRTSGRMGELFF. As DNA, the CDR3 is TGCAGTGCTAGAAGCCTTCGGACTAGCGGGAGGATGGGGGAGCTGTTTTTT.

This clonotype was picked up a small number of times. The CDR3 nucleotides are TGTGCCAGCAGGCGAACCGGGACTAGCGGCCCCAATGAGCAGTTCTTC. It specifies CASRRTGTSGPNEQFF. This sequence joins TRBV12-3 or TRBV12-4 and TRBJ2-1; 11 bases map to TRBD2. V shed 6 bases, J shed 6 bases, and the junction held 10 bases outside the gene matches. The CDR3 spans 16 residues.

This clonotype was seen only a few times. The chain couples TRBV4-3 to TRBJ2-1; tentative D call: TRBD1 (6 bases). V gave up 0 bases and J gave up 12 bases, with 12 bases separating them. CDR3 length equals 13 residues. Germline CDR1 and CDR2: LGHNA and YSLEER. CDR3 region: CASSQEEGVWQFF. The CDR3 region has the DNA TGCGCCAGCAGCCAAGAAGAGGGGGTCTGGCAGTTCTTC.

This clonotype was picked up a small number of times. The chain links TRBV12-3 or TRBV12-4 to TRBJ2-3; tentatively, D is TRBD1 (5 bases). V dropped 2 bases and J dropped 2 bases, with 11 bases sitting between them. This CDR3 comprises 15 residues. CDR3 protein: CASSLRQPYTDTQYF. The CDR3 DNA reads TGTGCCAGCAGTTTACGACAGCCTTACACAGATACGCAGTATTTT.

This chain uses TRBV12-3 or TRBV12-4 with TRBJ1-1, with unresolved D. The CDR3 is 13 residues long. Trimming stripped 6 bases from V and 3 bases from J, with 11 bases between. Here the CDR3 DNA reads TGTGCCAGCAGAATCGTCAGACACACTGAAGCTTTCTTT. Translated, it gives CASRIVRHTEAFF.

The CDR3 sequence is CSARDGCRYSGNTIYF. CDR3 in DNA: TGCAGTGCTAGAGATGGTTGCAGGTACTCTGGAAACACCATATATTTT. The V and J genes are TRBV20-1 and TRBJ1-3; D uncertain. The CDR3 contains 16 residues. V shed 0 bases and J shed 0 bases, with 12 bases lying between them. Germline assignment: CDR1 DFQATT and CDR2 SNEGSKA (reference sequence).